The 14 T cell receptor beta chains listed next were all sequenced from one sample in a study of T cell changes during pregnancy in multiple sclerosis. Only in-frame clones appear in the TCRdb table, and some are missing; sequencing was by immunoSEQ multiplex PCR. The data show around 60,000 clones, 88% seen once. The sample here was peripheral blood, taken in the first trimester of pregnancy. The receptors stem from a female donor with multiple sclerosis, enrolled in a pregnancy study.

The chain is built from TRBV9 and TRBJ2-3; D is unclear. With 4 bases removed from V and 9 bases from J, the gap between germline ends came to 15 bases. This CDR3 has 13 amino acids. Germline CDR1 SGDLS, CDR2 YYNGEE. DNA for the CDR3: TGTGCCAGCAGCACGTACGGCGGTATAACGCAGTATTTT. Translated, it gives CASSTYGGITQYF.

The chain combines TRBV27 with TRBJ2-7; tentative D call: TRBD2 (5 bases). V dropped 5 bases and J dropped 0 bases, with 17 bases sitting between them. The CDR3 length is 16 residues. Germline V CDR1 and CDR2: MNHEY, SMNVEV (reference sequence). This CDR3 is CASSPSRGIISYEQYF. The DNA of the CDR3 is TGTGCCAGCAGTCCCTCTCGAGGGATCATCTCCTACGAGCAGTACTTC.

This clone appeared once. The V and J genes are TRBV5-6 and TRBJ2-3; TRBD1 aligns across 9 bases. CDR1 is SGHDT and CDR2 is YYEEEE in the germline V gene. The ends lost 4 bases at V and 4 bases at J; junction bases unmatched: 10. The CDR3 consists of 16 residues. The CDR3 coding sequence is TGTGCCAGCAGCGCTACAGGGGGCGGGAGAGCAGATACGCAGTATTTT. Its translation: CASSATGGGRADTQYF. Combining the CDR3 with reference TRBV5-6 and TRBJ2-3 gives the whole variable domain DAGVTQSPTHLIKTRGQQVTLRCSPKSGHDTVSWYQQALGQGPQFIFQYYEEEERQRGNFPDRFSGHQFPNYSSELNVNALLLGDSALYLCASSATGGGRADTQYFGPGTRLTVL.

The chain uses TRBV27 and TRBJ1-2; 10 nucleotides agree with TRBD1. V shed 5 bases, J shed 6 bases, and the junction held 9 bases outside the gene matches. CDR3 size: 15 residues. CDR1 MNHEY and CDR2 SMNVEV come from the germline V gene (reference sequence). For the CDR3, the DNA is TGTGCCAGCAGTCTAGGACAGGGGGGTAGGCATGGCTACACCTTC. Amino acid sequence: CASSLGQGGRHGYTF.

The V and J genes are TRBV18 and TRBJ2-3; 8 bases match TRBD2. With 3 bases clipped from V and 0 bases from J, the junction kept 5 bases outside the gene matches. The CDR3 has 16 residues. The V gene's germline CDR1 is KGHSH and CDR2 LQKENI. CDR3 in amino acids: CASSPWTSFSTDTQYF. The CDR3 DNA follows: TGTGCCAGCTCACCCTGGACTAGCTTTAGCACAGATACGCAGTATTTT. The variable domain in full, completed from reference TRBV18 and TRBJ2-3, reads NAGVMQNPRHLVRRRGQEARLRCSPMKGHSHVYWYRQLPEEGLKFMVYLQKENIIDESGMPKERFSAEFPKEGPSILRIQQVVRGDSAAYFCASSPWTSFSTDTQYFGPGTRLTVL.

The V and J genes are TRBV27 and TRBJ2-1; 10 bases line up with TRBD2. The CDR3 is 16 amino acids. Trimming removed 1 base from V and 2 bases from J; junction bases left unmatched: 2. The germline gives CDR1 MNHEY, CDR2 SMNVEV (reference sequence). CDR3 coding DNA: TGTGCCAGCAGTTTATGGCTAGCGGGAGCCTACAATGAGCAGTTCTTC. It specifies CASSLWLAGAYNEQFF.

The CDR3 loop is CATSLGGDLLKYSNQPQHF. In DNA form, the CDR3 reads TGTGCCACCAGCTTGGGAGGGGATCTACTCAAATATAGCAATCAGCCCCAGCATTTT. The chain is built from TRBV15 and TRBJ1-5; D might be TRBD1 (5 bases). This CDR3 has 19 amino acids. Germline CDR1 LNHNV, CDR2 YYDKDF (reference sequence). Trimming removed 5 bases from V and 0 bases from J, with 23 bases in between.

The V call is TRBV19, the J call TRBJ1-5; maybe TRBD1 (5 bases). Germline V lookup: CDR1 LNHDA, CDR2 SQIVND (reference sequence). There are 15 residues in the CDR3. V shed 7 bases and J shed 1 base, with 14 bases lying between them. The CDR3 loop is CASTWGIYSNQPQHF. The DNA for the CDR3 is TGTGCCAGTACTTGGGGCATCTACAGCAATCAGCCCCAGCATTTT.

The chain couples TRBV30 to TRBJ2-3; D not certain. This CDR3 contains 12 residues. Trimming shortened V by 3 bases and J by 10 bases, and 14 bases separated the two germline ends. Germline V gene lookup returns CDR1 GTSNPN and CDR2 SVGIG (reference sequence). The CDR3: CAWRPVRVPQYF. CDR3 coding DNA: TGTGCCTGGAGGCCGGTTCGTGTGCCGCAGTATTTT.

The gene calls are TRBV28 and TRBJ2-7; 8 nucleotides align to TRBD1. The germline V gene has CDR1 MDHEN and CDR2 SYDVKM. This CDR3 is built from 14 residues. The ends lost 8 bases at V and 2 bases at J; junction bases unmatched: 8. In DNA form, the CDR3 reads TGTGCCAGCGCATGGACAGGGAGGACCTACGAGCAGTACTTC. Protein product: CASAWTGRTYEQYF.

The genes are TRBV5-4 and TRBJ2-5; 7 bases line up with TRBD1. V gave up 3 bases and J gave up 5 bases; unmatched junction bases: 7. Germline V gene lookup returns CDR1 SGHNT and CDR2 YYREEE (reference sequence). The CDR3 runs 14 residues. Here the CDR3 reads CASSSRQGEETQYF. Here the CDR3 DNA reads TGTGCCAGCAGCTCGAGACAGGGAGAGGAGACCCAGTACTTC.

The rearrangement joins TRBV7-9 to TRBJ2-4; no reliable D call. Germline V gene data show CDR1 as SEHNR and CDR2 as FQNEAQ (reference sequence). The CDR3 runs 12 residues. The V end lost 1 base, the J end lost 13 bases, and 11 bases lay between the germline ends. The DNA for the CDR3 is TGTGCCAGCAGCTTAGACTCACAGTCGCAGTACTTC. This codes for CASSLDSQSQYF.

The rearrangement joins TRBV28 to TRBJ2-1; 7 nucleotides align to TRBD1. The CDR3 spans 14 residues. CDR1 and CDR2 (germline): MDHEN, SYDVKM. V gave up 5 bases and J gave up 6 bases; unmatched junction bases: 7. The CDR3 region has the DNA TGTGCCAGCAGTCCCTCCGACAGGGTCAATGAGCAGTTCTTC. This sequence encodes CASSPSDRVNEQFF.

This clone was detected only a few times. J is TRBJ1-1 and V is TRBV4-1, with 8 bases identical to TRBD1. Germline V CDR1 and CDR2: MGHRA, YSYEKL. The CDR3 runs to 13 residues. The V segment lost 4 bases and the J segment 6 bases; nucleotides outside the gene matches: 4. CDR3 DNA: TGCGCCAGCAGCCGCACGACAGGGGCTGAAGCTTTCTTT. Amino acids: CASSRTTGAEAFF.